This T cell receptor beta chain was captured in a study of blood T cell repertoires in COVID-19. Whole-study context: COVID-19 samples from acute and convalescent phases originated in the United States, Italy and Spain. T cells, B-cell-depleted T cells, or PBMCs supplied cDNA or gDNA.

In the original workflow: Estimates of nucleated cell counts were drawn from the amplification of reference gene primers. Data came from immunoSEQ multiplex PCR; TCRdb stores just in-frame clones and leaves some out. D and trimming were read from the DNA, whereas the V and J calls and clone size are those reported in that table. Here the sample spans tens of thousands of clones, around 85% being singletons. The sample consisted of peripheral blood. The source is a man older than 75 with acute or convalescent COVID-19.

CDR3 DNA sequence: TGTGCCAGCAGCTTGGCCGGGGGGCGTGGTAATGAAAAACTGTTTTTT. Its protein is CASSLAGGRGNEKLFF. The gene calls are TRBV5-4 and TRBJ1-4; TRBD1 might be the D (6 bases). V was shortened by 0 bases and J by 4 bases, with 13 bases between the two germline ends. The CDR3 runs 16 residues. Germline lookup yields CDR1 SGHNT and CDR2 YYREEE (reference sequence). Full variable domain (remainder filled in from reference TRBV5-4 and TRBJ1-4): ETGVTQSPTHLIKTRGQQVTLRCSSQSGHNTVSWYQQALGQGPQFIFQYYREEENGRGNFPPRFSGLQFPNYSSELNVNALELDDSALYLCASSLAGGRGNEKLFFGSGTQLSVL.